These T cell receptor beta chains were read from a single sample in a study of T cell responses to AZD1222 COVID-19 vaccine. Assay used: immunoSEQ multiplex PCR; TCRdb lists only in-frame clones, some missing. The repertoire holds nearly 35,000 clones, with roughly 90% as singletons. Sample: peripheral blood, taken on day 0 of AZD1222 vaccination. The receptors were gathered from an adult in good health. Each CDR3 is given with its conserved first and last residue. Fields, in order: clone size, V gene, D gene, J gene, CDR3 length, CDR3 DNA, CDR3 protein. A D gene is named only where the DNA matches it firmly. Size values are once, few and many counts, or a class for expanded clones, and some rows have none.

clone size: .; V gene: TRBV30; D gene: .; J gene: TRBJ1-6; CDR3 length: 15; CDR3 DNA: TGTGCCTGGGCTATGGTAGGGGACTATAATTCACCCCTCCACTTT; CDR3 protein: CAWAMVGDYNSPLHF
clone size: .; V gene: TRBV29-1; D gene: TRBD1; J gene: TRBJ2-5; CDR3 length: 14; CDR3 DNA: TGCAGCGTTGAAGGACACAGGGGAGAAGAGACCCAGTACTTC; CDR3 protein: CSVEGHRGEETQYF
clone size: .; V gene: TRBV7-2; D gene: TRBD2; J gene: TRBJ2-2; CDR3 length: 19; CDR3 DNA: TGTGCCAGCAGCCAACGGACTAGCGGGAGGAATGTAAACACCGGGGAGCTGTTTTTT; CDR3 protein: CASSQRTSGRNVNTGELFF
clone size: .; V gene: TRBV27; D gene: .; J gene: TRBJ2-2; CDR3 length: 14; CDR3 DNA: TGTGCCAGCAGTTTTACGGGAGCCACCGGGGAGCTGTTTTTT; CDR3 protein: CASSFTGATGELFF
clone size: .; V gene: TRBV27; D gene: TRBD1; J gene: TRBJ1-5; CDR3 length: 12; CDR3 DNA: TGTGCCAGTCGACAGGGGAATCAGCCCCAGCATTTT; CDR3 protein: CASRQGNQPQHF
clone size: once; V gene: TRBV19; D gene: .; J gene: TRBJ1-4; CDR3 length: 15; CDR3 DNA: TGTGCCAGTAGTATGGCGGCAGCTACTAATGAAAAACTGTTTTTT; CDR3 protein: CASSMAAATNEKLFF
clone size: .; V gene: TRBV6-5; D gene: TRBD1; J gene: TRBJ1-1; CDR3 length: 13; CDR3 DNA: TGTGCCAGCAAAGGGACAGCGAACACTGAAGCTTTCTTT; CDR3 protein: CASKGTANTEAFF
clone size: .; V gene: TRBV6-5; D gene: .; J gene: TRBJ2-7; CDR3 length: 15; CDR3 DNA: TGTGCCAGCGCCTACCGGCAGGCCGCCCCCTACGAGCAGTACTTC; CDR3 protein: CASAYRQAAPYEQYF
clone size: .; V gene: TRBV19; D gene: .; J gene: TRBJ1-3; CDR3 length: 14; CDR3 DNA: TGTGCCAGTAGTAATTCGGACATTGGAAACACCATATATTTT; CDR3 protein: CASSNSDIGNTIYF
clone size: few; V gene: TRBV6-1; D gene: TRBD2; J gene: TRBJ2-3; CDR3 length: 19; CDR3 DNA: TGTGCCAGCAGTGAACGGATGGGGACTAGCGGGGCGACCACAGATACGCAGTATTTT; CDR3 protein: CASSERMGTSGATTDTQYF
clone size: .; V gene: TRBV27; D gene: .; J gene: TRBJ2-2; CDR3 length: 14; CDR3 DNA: TGTGCCAGCAGCCAAGCGACAGTATCCGAGGAGCTGTTTTTT; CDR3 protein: CASSQATVSEELFF
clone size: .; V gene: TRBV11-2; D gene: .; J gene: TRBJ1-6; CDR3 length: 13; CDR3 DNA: TGTGCCAGCAGCTCTGCATTAAATTCACCCCTCCACTTT; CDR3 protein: CASSSALNSPLHF